The clone carrying this T cell receptor (beta chain) was counted a few times. This sample was taken from a study of beta chain features in type 1 diabetes. Deletions cut 5 bases from V and 3 bases from J, with 13 bases between. Germline loops: CDR1 MNHEY, CDR2 SVGAGI. The CDR3 contains 14 residues. Expressed TCRB transcripts were sequenced because the entire RNA isolate underwent reverse transcription. Sequencing used immunoSEQ multiplex PCR; TCRdb keeps in-frame clones, though not all of them. The sample includes about 340,000 clones, under 8.5% seen only once; the top ten take less than 0.45%. The rearrangement links TRBV6-5 to TRBJ1-1; D may be TRBD1 (5 bases). The sample was central memory CD4+ T cells from blood. The sequence came from a young woman in good health. CDR3 protein: CASSPPGKDTEAFF. The CDR3 nucleotides are TGTGCCAGCAGTCCCCCAGGGAAGGACACTGAAGCTTTCTTT.